Listed below are T cell receptor beta chains from one sample, sequenced in a study of cytotoxic CD8 clonotypes in ibrutinib-treated CLL. Libraries were prepared by immunoSEQ multiplex PCR; TCRdb keeps only in-frame clonotypes and omits some of them. The sample consists of about 24,000 clones, roughly 70% of them appearing once. The starting material was PBMCs, obtained after 12 months of ibrutinib treatment. Every receptor here comes from a human donor with chronic lymphocytic leukemia. Both conserved end residues are part of each CDR3. A D gene is named only where the DNA matches it firmly. Clone size, where shown, is once, few, many, or a class for clones that have expanded.

d_call j_call clone_size v_call cdr3_nt cdr3_aa
NA TRBJ2-5 NA TRBV2 TGTGCCAGCAGTTTTGCCAGGGCCCTCTTTTACTTC CASSFARALFYF
NA TRBJ2-2 NA TRBV5-6 TGTGCCAGCAGCTTACGGGGGGCGGGCACCGGGGAGCTGTTTTTT CASSLRGAGTGELFF
NA TRBJ2-3 NA TRBV5-5 TGTGCCAGCAGCTCCCGACAAACAGATACGCAGTATTTT CASSSRQTDTQYF
NA TRBJ1-2 NA TRBV7-2 TGTGCCAGCAGCTTTTTGAGGTTCGGTGGCTACACCTTC CASSFLRFGGYTF
NA TRBJ1-6 NA TRBV28 TGTGCCAGCTCGGAACCCAGCTCCTATAATTCACCCCTCCACTTT CASSEPSSYNSPLHF
NA TRBJ1-5 many TRBV10-1 TGCGCCAGCAGTGAGTCCGGGACGGGGCCGCTGCCCCAGCATTTT CASSESGTGPLPQHF
NA TRBJ2-2 NA TRBV10-2 TGCGCCAGCAGGGCTTTGGGGTTGAGAATCGAATCCGGGGAGCTGTTTTTT CASRALGLRIESGELFF
NA TRBJ1-1 medium-sized TRBV30 TGTGCCTGGAGTGCGGACACGGGCACTGAAGCTTTCTTT CAWSADTGTEAFF
TRBD1 TRBJ1-4 once TRBV18 TGTGCCAGCTCAAAACAGGGGGCTAATGAAAAACTGTTTTTT CASSKQGANEKLFF
TRBD2 TRBJ2-7 NA TRBV25-1 TGTGCCAGCAGTGAAGGGACTAAATCCGACGAGCAGTACTTC CASSEGTKSDEQYF
TRBD1 TRBJ1-4 NA TRBV5-6 TGTGCCAGCAGCTTGTCGGGCCAAACCAGGGGGGAAAAACTGTTTTTT CASSLSGQTRGEKLFF
TRBD2 TRBJ2-1 NA TRBV5-6 TGTGCCAGCAGCTTGGGAGGCGCTAGCGGGGGGGCCTCCTACAATGAGCAGTTCTTC CASSLGGASGGASYNEQFF
NA TRBJ2-7 NA TRBV5-1 TGCGCCAGCAGCTTGGGCCCCCTGGGGCCATCCTACGAGCAGTACTTC CASSLGPLGPSYEQYF
NA TRBJ2-7 NA TRBV7-9 TGTGCCAGCAGCTTAACACTCTACGAGCAGTACTTC CASSLTLYEQYF
NA TRBJ2-7 NA TRBV28 TGTGCCAGCAGTTTCATACCGATCTCCTACGAGCAGTACTTC CASSFIPISYEQYF
NA TRBJ2-7 NA TRBV5-4 TGTGCCAGCAGCTTTGGGGGCACCAAGGGCGAGCAGTACTTC CASSFGGTKGEQYF
NA TRBJ1-2 NA TRBV6-5 TGTGCCAGCAGTTATAATCGGACTCCAATGGGGGGCTACACCTTC CASSYNRTPMGGYTF
NA TRBJ1-1 NA TRBV6-1 TGTGCCAGCAATCCCCGGACCTTGAACACTGAAGCTTTCTTT CASNPRTLNTEAFF
NA TRBJ1-2 NA TRBV30 TGTGCCTGGAGTGTAAAAGGAAGGGGACTCTATGGCTACACCTTC CAWSVKGRGLYGYTF
NA TRBJ1-5 NA TRBV23-1 TGCGCCAGCAGTCATCGGGCCGGACGCCAGCCCCAGCATTTT CASSHRAGRQPQHF
NA TRBJ1-5 NA TRBV7-8 TGTGCCAGCAGCTCTGGCGACCTGTCAGGGCAGCCCCAGCATTTT CASSSGDLSGQPQHF
NA TRBJ2-7 medium-sized TRBV7-9 TGTGCCAGCAGCAAGGACGATCGCGGGCAGTACTTC CASSKDDRGQYF
TRBD2 TRBJ2-5 NA TRBV19 TGTGCCAGTAGTACGAGCCCTAGCGGGGGGGACACAGAGACCCAGTACTTC CASSTSPSGGDTETQYF
NA TRBJ2-7 NA TRBV6-5 TGTGCCAGCAGTTACTCGGCGGGTGGTACCTACGAGCAGTACTTC CASSYSAGGTYEQYF
NA TRBJ2-1 NA TRBV5-6 TGTGCCAGCAGCAGGAGACGGAGCAATGAGCAGTTCTTC CASSRRRSNEQFF
NA TRBJ1-3 NA TRBV29-1 TGCAGCGTTGGGGGGCTGTCTGGAAACACCATATATTTT CSVGGLSGNTIYF
NA TRBJ2-5 few TRBV4-1 TGCGCCAGCAGAGGACAGAGCCAAGAGACCCAGTACTTC CASRGQSQETQYF
NA TRBJ2-2 NA TRBV5-1 TGCGCCAGCAGCTTGGTGGGCACCGGGGAGCTGTTTTTT CASSLVGTGELFF
TRBD1 TRBJ2-1 NA TRBV7-2 TGTGCCAGCAGCTTATTTAGGACAGGGGGTAATGAGCAGTTCTTC CASSLFRTGGNEQFF
NA TRBJ2-2 NA TRBV13 TGTGCCAGCAGTTACGATTCGGAAGGGACCGGGGAGCTGTTTTTT CASSYDSEGTGELFF
NA TRBJ1-1 NA TRBV18 TGTGCCAGCTCATTTGGGGGGGAAGTTGAAGCTTTCTTT CASSFGGEVEAFF
NA TRBJ2-2 NA TRBV27 TGTGCCAGCAAGCCAGACTCCACCACCGGGGAGCTGTTTTTT CASKPDSTTGELFF
NA TRBJ2-6 NA TRBV2 TGTGCCAGCAGATATACAGCGTCTGGGGCCAACGTCCTGACTTTC CASRYTASGANVLTF
TRBD1 TRBJ2-1 NA TRBV7-2 TGTGCCAGCAGAGTTAGGACAGGGAACCACAATGAGCAGTTCTTC CASRVRTGNHNEQFF
NA TRBJ1-2 NA TRBV28 TGTGCCAGCAGCTCCAACGGGAGGGAGCTTTTTAACTATGGCTACACCTTC CASSSNGRELFNYGYTF
TRBD2 TRBJ2-1 once TRBV9 TGTGCCAGCAGCGTAGGTCTAGCGGTCGGGGTTGAGCAGTTCTTC CASSVGLAVGVEQFF
NA TRBJ1-1 few TRBV5-1 TGCGCCAGCAGCTACGGACCCGAAGCTTTCTTT CASSYGPEAFF
TRBD2 TRBJ2-2 few TRBV5-5 TGTGCCAGCAGCTGGACGGGGGGAGATCGCGGGGAGCTGTTTTTT CASSWTGGDRGELFF